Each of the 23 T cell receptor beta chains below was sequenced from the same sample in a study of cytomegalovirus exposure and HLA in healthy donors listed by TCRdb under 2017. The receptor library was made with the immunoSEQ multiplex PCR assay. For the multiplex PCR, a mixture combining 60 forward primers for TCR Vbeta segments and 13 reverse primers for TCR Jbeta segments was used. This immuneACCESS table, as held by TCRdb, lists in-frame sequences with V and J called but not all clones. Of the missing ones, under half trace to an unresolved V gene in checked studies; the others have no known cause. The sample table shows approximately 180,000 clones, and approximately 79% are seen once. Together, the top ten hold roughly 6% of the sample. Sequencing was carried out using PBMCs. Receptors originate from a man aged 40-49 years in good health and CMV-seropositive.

CDR3 nucleotides: TGTGCCAGCAGCCCCCGGACAAGACCCCAGGAAGATACGCAGTATTTT. Its translation: CASSPRTRPQEDTQYF. This chain links TRBV9 with TRBJ2-3, with D possibly matching TRBD1 (5 bases). CDR3 length: 16 amino acids. V was shortened by 4 bases and J by 5 bases, with 20 bases between the two germline ends. CDR1 is SGDLS, CDR2 YYNGEE, per germline.

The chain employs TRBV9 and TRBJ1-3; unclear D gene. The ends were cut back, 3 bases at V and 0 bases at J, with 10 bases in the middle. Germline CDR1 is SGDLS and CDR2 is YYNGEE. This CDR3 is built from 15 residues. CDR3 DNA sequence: TGTGCCAGCAGCGCTGGCGGCATCTCTGGAAACACCATATATTTT. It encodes CASSAGGISGNTIYF. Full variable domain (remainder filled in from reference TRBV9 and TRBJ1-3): DSGVTQTPKHLITATGQRVTLRCSPRSGDLSVYWYQQSLDQGLQFLIQYYNGEERAKGNILERFSAQQFPDLHSELNLSSLELGDSALYFCASSAGGISGNTIYFGEGSWLTVV.

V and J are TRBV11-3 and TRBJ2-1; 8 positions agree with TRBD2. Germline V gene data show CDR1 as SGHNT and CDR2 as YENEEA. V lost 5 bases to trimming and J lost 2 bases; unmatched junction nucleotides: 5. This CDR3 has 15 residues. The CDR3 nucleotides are TGTGCCAGCAGCGATAGCGGGATTCCCTACAATGAGCAGTTCTTC. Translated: CASSDSGIPYNEQFF. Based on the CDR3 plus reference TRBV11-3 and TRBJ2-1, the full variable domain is EAGVVQSPRYKIIEKKQPVAFWCNPISGHNTLYWYLQNLGQGPELLIRYENEEAVDDSQLPKDRFSAERLKGVDSTLKIQPAELGDSAVYLCASSDSGIPYNEQFFGPGTRLTVL.

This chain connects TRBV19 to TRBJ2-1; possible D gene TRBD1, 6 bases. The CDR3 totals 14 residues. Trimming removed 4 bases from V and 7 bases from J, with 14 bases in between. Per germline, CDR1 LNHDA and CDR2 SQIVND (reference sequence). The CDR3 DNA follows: TGTGCCAGTAGTAGGGCAGGGGCCCTGAATGAGCAGTTCTTC. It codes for CASSRAGALNEQFF.

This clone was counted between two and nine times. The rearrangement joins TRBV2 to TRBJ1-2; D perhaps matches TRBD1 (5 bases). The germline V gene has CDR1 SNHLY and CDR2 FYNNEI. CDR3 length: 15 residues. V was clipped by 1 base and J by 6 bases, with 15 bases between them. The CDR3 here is CASSEESPGRDGYTF. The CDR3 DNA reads TGTGCCAGCAGTGAAGAGAGCCCAGGGAGGGATGGCTACACCTTC.

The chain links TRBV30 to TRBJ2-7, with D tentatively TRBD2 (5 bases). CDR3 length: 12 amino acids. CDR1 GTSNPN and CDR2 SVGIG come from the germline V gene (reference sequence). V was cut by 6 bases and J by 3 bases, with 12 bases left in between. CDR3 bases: TGTGCCTGCAGTTTGGGGAGCTACGAGCAGTACTTC. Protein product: CACSLGSYEQYF.

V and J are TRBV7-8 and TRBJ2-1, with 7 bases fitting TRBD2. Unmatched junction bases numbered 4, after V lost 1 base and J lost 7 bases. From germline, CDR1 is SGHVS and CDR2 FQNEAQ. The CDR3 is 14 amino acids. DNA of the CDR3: TGTGCCAGCAGCTTAGGTCCAGCGGGGAATGAGCAGTTCTTC. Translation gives CASSLGPAGNEQFF.

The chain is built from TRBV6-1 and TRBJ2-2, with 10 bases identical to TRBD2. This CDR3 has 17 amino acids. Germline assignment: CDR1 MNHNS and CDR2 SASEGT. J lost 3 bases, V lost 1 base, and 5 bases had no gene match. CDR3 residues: CASSEGLAGVDTGELFF. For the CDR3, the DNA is TGTGCCAGCAGTGAAGGGCTAGCGGGAGTGGACACCGGGGAGCTGTTTTTT.

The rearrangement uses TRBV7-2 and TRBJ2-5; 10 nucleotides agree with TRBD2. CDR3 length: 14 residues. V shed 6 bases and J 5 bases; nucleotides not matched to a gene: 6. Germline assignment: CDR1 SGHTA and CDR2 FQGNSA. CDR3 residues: CASSPGLAMETQYF. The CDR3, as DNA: TGTGCCAGCAGTCCGGGACTAGCGATGGAGACCCAGTACTTC.

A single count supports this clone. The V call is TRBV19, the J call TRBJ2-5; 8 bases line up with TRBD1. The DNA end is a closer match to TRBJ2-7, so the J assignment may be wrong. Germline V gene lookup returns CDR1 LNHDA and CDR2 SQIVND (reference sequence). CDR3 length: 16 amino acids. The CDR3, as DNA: TGTGCCAGTAGTATTTTTCCCGCAACAGGGGGAGGCGAGCAGTACTTC. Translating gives CASSIFPATGGGEQYF.

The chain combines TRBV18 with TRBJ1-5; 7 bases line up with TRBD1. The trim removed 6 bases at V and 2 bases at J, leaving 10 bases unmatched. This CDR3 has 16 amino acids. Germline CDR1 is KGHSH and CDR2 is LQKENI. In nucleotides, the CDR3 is TGTGCCAGCTCCGTAGGGGGCGCCTTGGGCAATCAGCCCCAGCATTTT. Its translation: CASSVGGALGNQPQHF.

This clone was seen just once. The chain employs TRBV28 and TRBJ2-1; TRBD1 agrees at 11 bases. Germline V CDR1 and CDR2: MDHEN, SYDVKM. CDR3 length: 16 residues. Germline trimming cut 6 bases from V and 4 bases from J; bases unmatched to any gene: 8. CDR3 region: CASSLTGTGGYNEQFF. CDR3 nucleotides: TGTGCCAGCAGCCTCACCGGGACAGGGGGATACAATGAGCAGTTCTTC.

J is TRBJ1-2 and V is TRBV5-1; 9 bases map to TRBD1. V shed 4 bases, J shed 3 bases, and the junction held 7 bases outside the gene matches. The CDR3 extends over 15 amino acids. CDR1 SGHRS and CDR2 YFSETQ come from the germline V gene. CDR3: CASSMGQGEDYGYTF. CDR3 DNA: TGCGCCAGCAGCATGGGACAGGGAGAGGACTATGGCTACACCTTC. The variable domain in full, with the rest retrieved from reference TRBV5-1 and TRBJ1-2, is KAGVTQTPRYLIKTRGQQVTLSCSPISGHRSVSWYQQTPGQGLQFLFEYFSETQRNKGNFPGRFSGRQFSNSRSEMNVSTLELGDSALYLCASSMGQGEDYGYTFGSGTRLTVV.

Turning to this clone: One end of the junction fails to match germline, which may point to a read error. CDR3 loop: CASSFPLGAGANGLTF. The DNA of the CDR3 is TGTGCCAGCAGCTTCCCCCTGGGGGCTGGGGCCAACGGCCTGACTTTC. The chain carries TRBV7-9 and TRBJ2-6, with D possibly matching TRBD1 (6 bases). Germline V gene sequence: CDR1 SEHNR, CDR2 FQNEAQ (reference sequence). The length of the CDR3 is 16 residues.

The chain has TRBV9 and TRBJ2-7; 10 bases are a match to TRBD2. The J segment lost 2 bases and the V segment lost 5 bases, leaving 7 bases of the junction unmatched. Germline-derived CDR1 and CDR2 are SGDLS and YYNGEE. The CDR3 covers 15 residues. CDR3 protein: CASRAYLAGAYEQYF. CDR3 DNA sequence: TGTGCCAGCAGGGCCTACCTAGCGGGGGCCTACGAGCAGTACTTC.

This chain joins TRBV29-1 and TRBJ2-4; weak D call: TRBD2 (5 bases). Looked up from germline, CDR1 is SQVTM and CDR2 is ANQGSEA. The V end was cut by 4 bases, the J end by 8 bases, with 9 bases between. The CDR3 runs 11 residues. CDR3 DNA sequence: TGCAGCGTTGGAACGAGGGACATTCAGTACTTC. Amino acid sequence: CSVGTRDIQYF.

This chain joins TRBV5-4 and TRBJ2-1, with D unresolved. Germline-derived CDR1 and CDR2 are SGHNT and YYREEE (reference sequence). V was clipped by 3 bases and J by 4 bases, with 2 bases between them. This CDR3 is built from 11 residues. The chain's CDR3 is CASSSYNEQFF. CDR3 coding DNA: TGTGCCAGCAGCTCTTACAATGAGCAGTTCTTC.

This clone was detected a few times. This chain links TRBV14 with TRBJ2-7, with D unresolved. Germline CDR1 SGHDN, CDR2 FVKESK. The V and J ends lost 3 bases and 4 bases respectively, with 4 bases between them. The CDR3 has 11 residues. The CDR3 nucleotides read TGTGCCAGCAGCCACCCGTACGAGCAGTACTTC. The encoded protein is CASSHPYEQYF.

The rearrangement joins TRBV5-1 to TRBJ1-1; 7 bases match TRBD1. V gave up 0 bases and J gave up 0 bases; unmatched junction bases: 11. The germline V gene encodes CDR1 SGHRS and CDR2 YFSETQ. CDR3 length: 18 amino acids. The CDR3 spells CASSLEGGGSIVNTEAFF. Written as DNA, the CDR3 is TGCGCCAGCAGCTTGGAAGGAGGGGGCTCGATTGTGAACACTGAAGCTTTCTTT.

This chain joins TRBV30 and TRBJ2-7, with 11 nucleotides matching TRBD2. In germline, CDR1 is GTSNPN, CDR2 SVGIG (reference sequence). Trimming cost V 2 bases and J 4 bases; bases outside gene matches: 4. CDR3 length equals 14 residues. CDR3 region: CAWSIAGGGYEQYF. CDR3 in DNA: TGTGCCTGGAGTATAGCGGGAGGGGGGTACGAGCAGTACTTC.

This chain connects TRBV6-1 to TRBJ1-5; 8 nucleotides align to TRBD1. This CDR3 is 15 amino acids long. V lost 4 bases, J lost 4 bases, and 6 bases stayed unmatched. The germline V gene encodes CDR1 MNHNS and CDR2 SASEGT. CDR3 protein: CASSATGESNQPQHF. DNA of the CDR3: TGTGCCAGCAGTGCGACAGGGGAGTCGAATCAGCCCCAGCATTTT.

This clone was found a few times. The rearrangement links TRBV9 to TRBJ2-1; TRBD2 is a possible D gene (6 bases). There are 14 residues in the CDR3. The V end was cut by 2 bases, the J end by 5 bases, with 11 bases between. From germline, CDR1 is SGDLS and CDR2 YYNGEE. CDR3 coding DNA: TGTGCCAGCAGCGTCGGCCCGGGGGACAATGAGCAGTTCTTC. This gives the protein CASSVGPGDNEQFF.

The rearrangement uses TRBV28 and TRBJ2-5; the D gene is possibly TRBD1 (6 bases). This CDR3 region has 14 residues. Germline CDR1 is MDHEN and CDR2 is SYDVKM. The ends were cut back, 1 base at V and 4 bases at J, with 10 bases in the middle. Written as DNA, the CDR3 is TGTGCCAGCAGTTTATCACAGGGATCAGAGACCCAGTACTTC. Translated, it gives CASSLSQGSETQYF.